This TCR beta chain is from a study of cytomegalovirus exposure and HLA in healthy donors. Notes on the study in general: A few CMV-associated chains were confirmed in vitro to be specific for CMV antigens. The authors enumerated 180 or so TCR beta chains as linked to cytomegalovirus. Rare sequences made up most TCRs, while some public TCRs were found in many donors.

The CDR3 sequence is 17 residues long. The germline CDR1 and CDR2 sequences are SGHNT and YYREEE (reference sequence). The ends lost 9 bases at V and 5 bases at J; junction bases unmatched: 15. This clone showed up just a few times. The antigen is unknown. The donors were in the roughly 120-subject validation cohort, distinct from the approximately 700-subject first cohort. Only in-frame clones appear in the TCRdb table, and some are missing; sequencing was by immunoSEQ multiplex PCR. The data hold 150,000 to 200,000 clones, with roughly 85% observed a single time. This sequence joins TRBV5-4 and TRBJ2-3, with 13 bases matching TRBD2. The sequence came from a man younger than 35 in good health and CMV-seropositive. The sample consisted of PBMCs. Written as DNA, the CDR3 is TGTGCCACGCGATCCCGGACTAGCGGGAGTTTTGGAGATACGCAGTATTTT. Translating it yields CATRSRTSGSFGDTQYF.